The clone carrying this TCR beta chain was observed many times. These data originate in a study of early T cells in non-severe SARS-CoV-2 infection. Germline CDR1 is WSHSY and CDR2 is SAAADI. J lost 2 bases, V lost 10 bases, and 8 bases had no gene match. This CDR3 contains 14 residues. Researchers attached unique molecular identifiers to individual cDNA molecules. MiXCR was run by TCRdb on the 5' RACE reads, yielding one entry per CDR3 protein. The data contain tens of thousands of distinct CDR3 sequences, approximately 12% of them singletons. Material for sequencing was whole blood. V and J are TRBV10-2 and TRBJ2-1; the match to TRBD2 covers 7 bases. The sequence came from an adult who was a healthcare worker with PCR-confirmed SARS-CoV-2 infection or an uninfected control (not recorded which). The CDR3 region is CATGEGQPYNEQFF. Written as DNA, the CDR3 is TGCGCCACCGGGGAGGGTCAACCCTACAATGAGCAGTTCTTC.